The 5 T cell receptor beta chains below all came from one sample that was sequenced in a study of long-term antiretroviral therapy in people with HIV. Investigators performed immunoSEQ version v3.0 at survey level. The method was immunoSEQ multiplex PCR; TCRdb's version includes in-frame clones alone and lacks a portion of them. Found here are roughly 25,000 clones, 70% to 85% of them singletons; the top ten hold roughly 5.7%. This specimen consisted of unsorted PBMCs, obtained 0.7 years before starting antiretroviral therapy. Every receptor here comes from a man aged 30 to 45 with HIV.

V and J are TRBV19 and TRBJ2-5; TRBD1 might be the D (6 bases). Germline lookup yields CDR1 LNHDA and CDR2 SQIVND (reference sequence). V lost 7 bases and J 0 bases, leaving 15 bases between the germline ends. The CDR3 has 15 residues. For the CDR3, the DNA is TGTGCCAGTACCCCAGGGGCCGCTCACCAAGAGACCCAGTACTTC. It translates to CASTPGAAHQETQYF.

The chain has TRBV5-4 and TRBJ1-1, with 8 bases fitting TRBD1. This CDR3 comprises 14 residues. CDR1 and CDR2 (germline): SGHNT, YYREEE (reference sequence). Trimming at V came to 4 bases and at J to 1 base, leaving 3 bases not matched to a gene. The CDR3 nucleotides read TGTGCCAGCAGCCAGGACAGGGCGAACACTGAAGCTTTCTTT. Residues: CASSQDRANTEAFF.

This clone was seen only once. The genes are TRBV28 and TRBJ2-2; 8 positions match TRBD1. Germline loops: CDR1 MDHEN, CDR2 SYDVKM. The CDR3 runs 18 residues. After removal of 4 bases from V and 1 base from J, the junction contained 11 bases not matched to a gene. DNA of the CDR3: TGTGCCAGCAGTTCCGACAGGGGATTGCTCCTGAACACCGGGGAGCTGTTTTTT. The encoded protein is CASSSDRGLLLNTGELFF.

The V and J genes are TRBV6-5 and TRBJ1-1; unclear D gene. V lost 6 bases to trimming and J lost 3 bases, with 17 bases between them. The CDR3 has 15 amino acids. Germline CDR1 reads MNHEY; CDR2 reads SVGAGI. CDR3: CASRRWSGADTEAFF. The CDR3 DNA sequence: TGTGCCAGCAGACGGTGGTCCGGCGCGGACACTGAAGCTTTCTTT.

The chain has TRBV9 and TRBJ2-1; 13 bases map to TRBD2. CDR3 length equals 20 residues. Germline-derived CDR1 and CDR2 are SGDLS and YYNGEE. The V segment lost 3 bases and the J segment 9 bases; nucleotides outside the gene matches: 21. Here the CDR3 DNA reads TGTGCCAGCAGCGGCGTAGGTCGGACTAGCGGGAGAGTCGGTCGGGTTGAGCAGTTCTTC. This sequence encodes CASSGVGRTSGRVGRVEQFF.